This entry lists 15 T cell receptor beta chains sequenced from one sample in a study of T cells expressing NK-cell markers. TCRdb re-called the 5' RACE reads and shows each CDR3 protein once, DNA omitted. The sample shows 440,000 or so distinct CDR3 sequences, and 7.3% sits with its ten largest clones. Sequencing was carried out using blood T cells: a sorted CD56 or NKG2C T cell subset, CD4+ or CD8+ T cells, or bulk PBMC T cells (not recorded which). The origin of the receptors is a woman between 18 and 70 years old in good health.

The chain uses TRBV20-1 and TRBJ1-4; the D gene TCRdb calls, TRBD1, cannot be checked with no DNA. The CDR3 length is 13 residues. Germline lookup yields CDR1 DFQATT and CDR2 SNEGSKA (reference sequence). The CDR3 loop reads CSASQQGNEKLFF.

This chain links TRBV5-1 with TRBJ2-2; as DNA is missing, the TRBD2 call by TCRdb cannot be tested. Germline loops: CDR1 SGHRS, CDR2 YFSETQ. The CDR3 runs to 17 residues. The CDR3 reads CASSFEPSEGGNGELFF.

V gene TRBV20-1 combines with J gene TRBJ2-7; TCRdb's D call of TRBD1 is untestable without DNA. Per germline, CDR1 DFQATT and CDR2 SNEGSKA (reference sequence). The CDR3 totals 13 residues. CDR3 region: CSASPGTHYEQYF.

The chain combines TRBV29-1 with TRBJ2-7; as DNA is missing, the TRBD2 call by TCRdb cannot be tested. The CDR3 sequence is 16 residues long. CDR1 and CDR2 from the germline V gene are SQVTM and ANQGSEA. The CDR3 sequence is CSVGPGGGGSTYEQYF.

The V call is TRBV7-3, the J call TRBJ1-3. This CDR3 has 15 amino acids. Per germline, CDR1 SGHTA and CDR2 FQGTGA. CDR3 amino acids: CASSLNTDSGNTIYF.

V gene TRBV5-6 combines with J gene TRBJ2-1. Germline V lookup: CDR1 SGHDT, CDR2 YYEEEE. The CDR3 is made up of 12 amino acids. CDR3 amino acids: CASSLQSNEQFF.

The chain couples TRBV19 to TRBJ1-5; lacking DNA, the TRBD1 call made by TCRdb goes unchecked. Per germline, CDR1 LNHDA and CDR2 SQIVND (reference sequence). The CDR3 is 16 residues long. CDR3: CASSPRTPYSNQPQHF.

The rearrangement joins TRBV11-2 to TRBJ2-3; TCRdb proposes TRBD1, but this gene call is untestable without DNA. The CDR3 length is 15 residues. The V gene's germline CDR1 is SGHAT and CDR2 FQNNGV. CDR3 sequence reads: CASTDRGANTDTQYF.

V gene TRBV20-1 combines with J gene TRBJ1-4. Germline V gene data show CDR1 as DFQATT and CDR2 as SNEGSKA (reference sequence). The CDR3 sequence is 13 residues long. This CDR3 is CSARGIGNEKLFF.

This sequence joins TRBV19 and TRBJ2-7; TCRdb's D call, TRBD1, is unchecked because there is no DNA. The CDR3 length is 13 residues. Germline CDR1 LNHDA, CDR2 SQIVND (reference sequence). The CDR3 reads CATTRQDSYEQYF.

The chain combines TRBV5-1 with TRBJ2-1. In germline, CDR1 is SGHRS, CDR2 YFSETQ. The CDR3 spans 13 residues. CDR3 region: CASRESSYNEQFF.

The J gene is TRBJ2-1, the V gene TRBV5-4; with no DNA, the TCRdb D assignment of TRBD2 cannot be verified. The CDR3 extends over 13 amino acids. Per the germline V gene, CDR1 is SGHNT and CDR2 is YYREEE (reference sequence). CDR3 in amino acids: CASSPPGWNEQFF.

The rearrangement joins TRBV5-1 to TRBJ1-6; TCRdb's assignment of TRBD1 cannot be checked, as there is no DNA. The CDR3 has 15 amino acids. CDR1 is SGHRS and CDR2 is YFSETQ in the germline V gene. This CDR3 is CASSWTGGNRSPLHF.

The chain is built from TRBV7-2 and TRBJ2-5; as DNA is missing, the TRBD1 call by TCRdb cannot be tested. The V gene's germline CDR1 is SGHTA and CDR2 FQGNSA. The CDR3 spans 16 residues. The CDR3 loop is CASSPSRTGGQETQYF.

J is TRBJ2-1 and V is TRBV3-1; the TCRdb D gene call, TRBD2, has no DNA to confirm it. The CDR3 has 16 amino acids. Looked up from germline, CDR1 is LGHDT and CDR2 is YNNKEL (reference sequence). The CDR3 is CASSLILAGGLNEQFF.